Shown below are 13 T cell receptor beta chains from a single sample sequenced in a study of blood T cell repertoires in COVID-19. The table came from immunoSEQ multiplex PCR; TCRdb's copy has only in-frame clones and leaves some out. Of 250,000 or so clones in the sample, 82% were seen once. Sequencing was performed on peripheral blood. Receptor source: an elderly woman with acute or convalescent COVID-19.

A single count supports this clone. The chain recombines TRBV6-2 or TRBV6-3 with TRBJ2-2, with 7 nucleotides matching TRBD2. The CDR3 totals 17 residues. V dropped 0 bases and J dropped 3; count of bases not matched to a gene: 7. CDR1 and CDR2 (germline): MNHEY, SVGEGT. The CDR3 protein is CASSYSPREMDTGELFF. CDR3 nucleotides: TGTGCCAGCAGTTACTCGCCGCGGGAGATGGACACCGGGGAGCTGTTTTTT.

This chain joins TRBV28 and TRBJ2-7; TRBD2 matches at 8 bases. Germline trimming cut 2 bases from V and 2 bases from J; bases unmatched to any gene: 2. The germline gives CDR1 MDHEN, CDR2 SYDVKM. The CDR3 runs to 14 residues. The CDR3 reads CASSLGLAPYEQYF. The CDR3 region has the DNA TGTGCCAGCAGTTTAGGACTAGCTCCCTACGAGCAGTACTTC.

The table lists this clone with a count of one. J is TRBJ1-5 and V is TRBV6-5; a weak D match, TRBD1 (5 bases). The germline gives CDR1 MNHEY, CDR2 SVGAGI. V dropped 2 bases and J dropped 3 bases, with 14 bases sitting between them. This CDR3 has 16 amino acids. CDR3 loop: CASSYRQPGFNQPQHF. Here the CDR3 DNA reads TGTGCCAGCAGTTACCGACAGCCTGGTTTCAATCAGCCCCAGCATTTT.

The J gene is TRBJ2-7, the V gene TRBV9; D not certain. V shed 1 base and J shed 9 bases, with 20 bases lying between them. Looked up from germline, CDR1 is SGDLS and CDR2 is YYNGEE. The CDR3 is 15 amino acids. The CDR3 sequence: CASSVSAAASELQYF. In DNA form, the CDR3 reads TGTGCCAGCAGCGTATCCGCGGCTGCGTCCGAATTGCAGTACTTC.

The gene calls are TRBV19 and TRBJ1-1; no definite D call. The V end lost 0 bases, the J end lost 2 bases, and 19 bases lay between the germline ends. The CDR3 has 18 residues. Germline V CDR1 and CDR2: LNHDA, SQIVND (reference sequence). The CDR3 loop reads CASSIDLHSRARNTEAFF. CDR3 coding DNA: TGTGCCAGTAGTATAGATCTACATTCGCGGGCGCGCAACACTGAAGCTTTCTTT.

The chain joins TRBV19 to TRBJ2-4, with 8 nucleotides matching TRBD1. Germline CDR1 and CDR2: LNHDA and SQIVND (reference sequence). Unmatched junction bases numbered 5, after V lost 4 bases and J lost 6 bases. This CDR3 has 14 residues. CDR3 bases: TGTGCCAGTAGTACCGGACAGGGTGGAAACATTCAGTACTTC. Amino acid sequence: CASSTGQGGNIQYF.

The V and J genes are TRBV19 and TRBJ2-2; TRBD1 matches at 7 bases. V shed 5 bases, J shed 6 bases, and the junction held 12 bases outside the gene matches. Germline CDR1 and CDR2: LNHDA and SQIVND (reference sequence). The CDR3 loop spans 16 amino acids. The CDR3 bases are TGTGCCAGTAGTCCAAGACAGGGAAGCGCGTCCGGGGAGCTGTTTTTT. Translated: CASSPRQGSASGELFF.

The rearrangement joins TRBV25-1 to TRBJ1-1; D ambiguous. The CDR3 is made up of 14 amino acids. The germline V and J ends were trimmed by 2 bases and 8 bases, with 15 bases remaining between them. Germline V lookup: CDR1 MGHDK, CDR2 SYGVNS. The CDR3 DNA reads TGTGCCAGCAGTGAAGGTGTAGGGAGGCCCGAAGCTTTCTTT. Protein: CASSEGVGRPEAFF. The whole variable domain, remainder taken from reference TRBV25-1 and TRBJ1-1, is EADIYQTPRYLVIGTGKKITLECSQTMGHDKMYWYQQDPGMELHLIHYSYGVNSTEKGDLSSESTVSRIRTEHFPLTLESARPSHTSQYLCASSEGVGRPEAFFGQGTRLTVV.

This chain uses TRBV5-8 with TRBJ2-1; D remains ambiguous. V dropped 4 bases and J dropped 9 bases, with 23 bases sitting between them. The CDR3 sequence is 16 residues long. CDR1 is SGHTS and CDR2 is YDEGEE in the germline V gene. CDR3 protein: CASSLGWLVKSPEQFF. The CDR3 bases are TGTGCCAGCAGCCTCGGGTGGCTAGTTAAGAGTCCTGAGCAGTTCTTC.

The rearrangement links TRBV6-2 or TRBV6-3 to TRBJ1-2, with D uncertain. The germline V gene has CDR1 MNHEY and CDR2 SVGEGT. The length of the CDR3 is 14 residues. V lost 4 bases and J lost 5, with 14 bases in between. The CDR3 loop is CASSLTPANYGYTF. The CDR3 DNA is TGTGCCAGCAGTTTGACTCCTGCGAATTATGGCTACACCTTC.

The chain uses TRBV28 and TRBJ2-3; the match to TRBD2 covers 10 bases. CDR1 is MDHEN, CDR2 SYDVKM, per germline. V lost 8 bases, J lost 3 bases, and 14 bases stayed unmatched. The CDR3 consists of 17 residues. The CDR3 loop reads CASHYLSSGSKTDTQYF. CDR3 bases: TGTGCCAGCCACTACCTCTCTAGCGGGAGCAAGACAGATACGCAGTATTTT.

J is TRBJ1-2 and V is TRBV5-6; D unresolved. The germline V gene encodes CDR1 SGHDT and CDR2 YYEEEE. Trimming pared 2 bases from V and 2 bases from J, leaving 7 bases between. The CDR3 consists of 13 residues. Here the CDR3 reads CASSFSRNYGYTF. CDR3 DNA sequence: TGTGCCAGCAGCTTTTCCAGAAACTATGGCTACACCTTC.

Worth noting for this clone: Mismatch with germline at one junction end may stem from a read error. The chain has TRBV7-2 and TRBJ2-1, with D possibly matching TRBD2 (6 bases). From germline, CDR1 is SGHTA and CDR2 FQGNSA. CDR3 length equals 12 residues. CDR3 in DNA: TGTGCCAGCGGCTTGACTAGACATGAGCAGTTCTTC. Protein sequence: CASGLTRHEQFF.